These 10 T cell receptor beta chains share one sample of origin, sequenced in a study of cytomegalovirus exposure and HLA in healthy donors. Researchers ran the PCR with 60 Vbeta and 13 Jbeta primers. TCRdb's table, derived via immunoSEQ multiplex PCR, lists solely in-frame clones and lacks some. The data contain around 230,000 clones, about 77% of them singletons. Sequencing used PBMCs. Source of these receptors: a boy younger than 18 in good health and CMV-seronegative.

The chain combines TRBV5-4 with TRBJ2-6; no clear D. This CDR3 is built from 16 residues. The V gene's germline CDR1 is SGHNT and CDR2 YYREEE (reference sequence). V dropped 0 bases and J dropped 0 bases, with 7 bases sitting between them. This CDR3 reads CASSLDSRSGANVLTF. As DNA, the CDR3 is TGTGCCAGCAGCTTGGATAGTCGCTCTGGGGCCAACGTCCTGACTTTC.

The table lists this clone with a few counts. This rearrangement joins TRBV18 to TRBJ2-1; 7 positions agree with TRBD1. In germline, CDR1 is KGHSH, CDR2 LQKENI. The CDR3 is 15 amino acids. The ends lost 3 bases at V and 4 bases at J; junction bases unmatched: 6. The CDR3 region has the DNA TGTGCCAGCTCACCCCGGACAGGCCAATACAATGAGCAGTTCTTC. It specifies CASSPRTGQYNEQFF.

The chain has TRBV6-1 and TRBJ1-1; D not certain. V shed 2 bases and J shed 3 bases, with 4 bases lying between them. Germline V lookup: CDR1 MNHNS, CDR2 SASEGT. This CDR3 is 12 amino acids long. In nucleotides, the CDR3 is TGTGCCAGCAGTGAAACTTACACTGAAGCTTTCTTT. Translation: CASSETYTEAFF.

This chain uses TRBV4-2 with TRBJ1-2; D gene ambiguous. Looked up from germline, CDR1 is LGHNA and CDR2 is YNFKEQ. Trimming took off 0 bases at V and 4 bases at J, with 12 bases between the two ends. This CDR3 region has 15 residues. The CDR3 reads CASSQEQHASYGYTF. The CDR3 region has the DNA TGTGCCAGCAGCCAAGAACAGCATGCCTCCTATGGCTACACCTTC.

CDR3 residues: CATSREGRAGGYEQYF. In DNA form, the CDR3 reads TGTGCCACCAGCAGAGAGGGTCGGGCAGGGGGTTACGAGCAGTACTTC. The chain recombines TRBV15 with TRBJ2-7, with TRBD1 matching 7 bases. The length of the CDR3 is 16 residues. V was clipped by 0 bases and J by 4 bases; unmatched bases: 9. Germline V CDR1 and CDR2: LNHNV, YYDKDF (reference sequence). Filled out from reference TRBV15 and TRBJ2-7, the complete variable domain reads DAMVIQNPRYQVTQFGKPVTLSCSQTLNHNVMYWYQQKSSQAPKLLFHYYDKDFNNEADTPDNFQSRRPNTSFCFLDIRSPGLGDTAMYLCATSREGRAGGYEQYFGPGTRLTVT.

This clone was detected once. The chain uses TRBV5-1 and TRBJ2-5; possibly TRBD2 for D (5 bases). This CDR3 comprises 14 residues. Germline-derived CDR1 and CDR2 are SGHRS and YFSETQ. Trimming removed 2 bases from V and 2 bases from J, with 10 bases in between. The CDR3 region has the DNA TGCGCCAGCAGCTTCTACGGGGTACAAGAGACCCAGTACTTC. Encoded protein: CASSFYGVQETQYF.

The genes are TRBV6-5 and TRBJ2-7; tentatively, D is TRBD2 (7 bases). The CDR3 covers 12 residues. Per germline, CDR1 MNHEY and CDR2 SVGAGI. V dropped 7 bases and J dropped 6 bases, with 13 bases sitting between them. CDR3 nucleotide sequence: TGTGCCAGCACAACGAGGGGGGGCGAGCAGTACTTC. It codes for CASTTRGGEQYF.

The chain combines TRBV9 with TRBJ2-7, with D maybe TRBD2 (6 bases). Germline assignment: CDR1 SGDLS and CDR2 YYNGEE. V lost 3 bases and J lost 6, with 19 bases in between. CDR3 length equals 15 residues. The CDR3 DNA is TGTGCCAGCAGCGGGAGGCCCCATGGGGGGTCCGAGCAGTACTTC. Encoded protein: CASSGRPHGGSEQYF.

The chain employs TRBV7-9 and TRBJ2-7; no reliable D call. CDR3 size: 11 residues. Germline V lookup: CDR1 SEHNR, CDR2 FQNEAQ (reference sequence). The germline V and J ends were trimmed by 4 bases and 6 bases, with 7 bases remaining between them. The DNA of the CDR3 is TGTGCCAGCAGCTCTCAGGTCGAGCAGTACTTC. Translation: CASSSQVEQYF.

For the CDR3, the DNA is TGTGCCAGTCGGGAGGGGCCAACCCTTAGCAATCAGCCCCAGCATTTT. Its translation is CASREGPTLSNQPQHF. The chain is built from TRBV19 and TRBJ1-5; TRBD1 is a possible D gene (5 bases). CDR3 length: 16 amino acids. The V end was cut by 8 bases, the J end by 0 bases, with 17 bases between. Per germline, CDR1 LNHDA and CDR2 SQIVND (reference sequence).